What follows are 11 T cell receptor beta chains derived from one specimen sequenced in a study of shared clonotypes between healthy human individuals. Assay used: immunoSEQ multiplex PCR; TCRdb lists only in-frame clones, some missing. The sample includes roughly 1,000,000 clones, more than 75% seen only once; the top ten take about 0.52%. The sequencing input was memory CD4+ T cells from PBMCs. Described subset: CD45RA-negative fraction. The receptors were sampled from a man aged 18-30 years in good health. Some clones in this sample may be carry-over from other donors' samples.

This chain joins TRBV2 and TRBJ1-2; 11 bases align to TRBD1. The ends lost 4 bases at V and 4 bases at J; junction bases unmatched: 2. Per germline, CDR1 SNHLY and CDR2 FYNNEI. The CDR3 spans 14 residues. The CDR3 loop reads CASSVGQGAYGYTF. In DNA form, the CDR3 reads TGTGCCAGCAGTGTCGGACAGGGGGCCTATGGCTACACCTTC.

The genes are TRBV6-1 and TRBJ2-7; D ambiguous. The ends were cut back, 0 bases at V and 10 bases at J, with 13 bases in the middle. Germline V gene sequence: CDR1 MNHNS, CDR2 SASEGT. The CDR3 is 13 amino acids. The CDR3 DNA sequence: TGTGCCAGCAGTGAAGCGGATTGGTCCTTCCAGTACTTC. Its translation is CASSEADWSFQYF.

The chain couples TRBV6-1 to TRBJ2-7, with D possibly being TRBD1 (5 bases). The V end was cut by 6 bases, the J end by 4 bases, with 10 bases between. The CDR3 runs 12 residues. Per germline, CDR1 MNHNS and CDR2 SASEGT. The CDR3 region has the DNA TGTGCCAGCAGCCAAAGGGGTTACGAGCAGTACTTC. Its translation: CASSQRGYEQYF.

Written as DNA, the CDR3 is TGTGCCAGCAGTTTAGTGAGCGGGGATGGCTACACCTTC. Encoded protein: CASSLVSGDGYTF. J is TRBJ1-2 and V is TRBV28; no reliable D call. V lost 2 bases, J lost 6 bases, and 10 bases lay in between. Germline V gives CDR1 MDHEN, CDR2 SYDVKM. CDR3 length: 13 residues.

This clone was counted ten times or more. This chain joins TRBV30 and TRBJ1-5; D is uncertain. Trimming took off 2 bases at V and 6 bases at J, with 11 bases between the two ends. Per germline, CDR1 GTSNPN and CDR2 SVGIG (reference sequence). CDR3 size: 13 residues. This CDR3 reads CAWSPRSGQPQHF. In DNA, the CDR3 is TGTGCCTGGAGTCCCCGTTCTGGTCAGCCCCAGCATTTT.

This rearrangement joins TRBV5-4 to TRBJ2-7, with a possible D match to TRBD2 (6 bases). This CDR3 is 14 amino acids long. Trimming took 0 bases from V and 3 from J, leaving 10 bases between them. Germline values: CDR1 SGHNT, CDR2 YYREEE (reference sequence). CDR3 sequence: CASSLDGGSYEQYF. CDR3 in DNA: TGTGCCAGCAGCTTGGACGGAGGGAGCTACGAGCAGTACTTC.

This clone was counted once. The chain is built from TRBV7-6 and TRBJ1-1; D is unresolved. Germline V gene data show CDR1 as SGHVS and CDR2 as FNYEAQ. This CDR3 spans 15 amino acids. V was shortened by 5 bases and J by 0 bases, with 13 bases between the two germline ends. The CDR3 DNA reads as TGTGCCAGCAGCCCAAGCCCCAGGATGAACACTGAAGCTTTCTTT. Translation gives CASSPSPRMNTEAFF.

This clone was observed a single time. The chain joins TRBV19 to TRBJ2-5; 11 bases agree with TRBD2. The CDR3 has 14 amino acids. Germline V gives CDR1 LNHDA, CDR2 SQIVND (reference sequence). The CDR3 coding sequence is TGTGCTACACAGCTAGCGGGGGGACAAGAGACCCAGTACTTC. This codes for CATQLAGGQETQYF.

The chain is built from TRBV5-1 and TRBJ2-3, with D perhaps TRBD1 (6 bases). The CDR3 length is 13 residues. Germline V lookup: CDR1 SGHRS, CDR2 YFSETQ. V was trimmed by 3 bases and J by 5 bases, leaving 10 bases between them. The CDR3 reads CASSSEQGDTQYF. CDR3 sequence (DNA): TGCGCCAGCAGCTCCGAACAGGGAGATACGCAGTATTTT.

This rearrangement joins TRBV7-2 to TRBJ1-5; 8 nucleotides agree with TRBD1. The CDR3 runs to 14 residues. J gave up 6 bases and V 5 bases, and 6 bases lay outside the gene matches. Germline V gives CDR1 SGHTA, CDR2 FQGNSA. CDR3 in DNA: TGTGCCAGCAGCCGCGACAGGGGCGGTCAGCCCCAGCATTTT. This encodes CASSRDRGGQPQHF.

A remark on this clone: The same CDR3 can be traced to other DNA sequences in this sample. V is TRBV6-5 and J is TRBJ2-1; D remains ambiguous. The germline CDR1 and CDR2 sequences are MNHEY and SVGAGI. Trimming pared 2 bases from V and 5 bases from J, leaving 7 bases between. The CDR3 is 13 residues long. The CDR3 DNA is TGTGCCAGCAGTTACGATAGGCACAATGAGCAGTTCTTC. It codes for CASSYDRHNEQFF.